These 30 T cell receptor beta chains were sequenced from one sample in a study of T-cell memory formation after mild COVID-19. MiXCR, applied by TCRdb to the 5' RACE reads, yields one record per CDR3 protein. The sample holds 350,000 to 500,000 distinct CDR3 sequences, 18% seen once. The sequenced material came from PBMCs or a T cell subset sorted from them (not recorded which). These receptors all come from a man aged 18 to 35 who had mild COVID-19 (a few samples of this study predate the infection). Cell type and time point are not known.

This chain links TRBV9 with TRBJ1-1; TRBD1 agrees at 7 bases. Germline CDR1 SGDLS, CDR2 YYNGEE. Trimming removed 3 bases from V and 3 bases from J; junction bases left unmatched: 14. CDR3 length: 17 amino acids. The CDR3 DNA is TGTGCCAGCAGCGGCCGGCAAATTACCGGGACAGACACTGAAGCTTTCTTT. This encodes CASSGRQITGTDTEAFF.

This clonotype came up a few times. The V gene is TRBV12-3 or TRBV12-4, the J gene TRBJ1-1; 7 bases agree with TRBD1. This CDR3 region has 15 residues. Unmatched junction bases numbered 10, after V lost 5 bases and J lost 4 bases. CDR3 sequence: CASSLRQGLGTEAFF. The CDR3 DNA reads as TGTGCCAGCAGTCTTCGACAGGGTTTAGGCACTGAAGCTTTCTTT.

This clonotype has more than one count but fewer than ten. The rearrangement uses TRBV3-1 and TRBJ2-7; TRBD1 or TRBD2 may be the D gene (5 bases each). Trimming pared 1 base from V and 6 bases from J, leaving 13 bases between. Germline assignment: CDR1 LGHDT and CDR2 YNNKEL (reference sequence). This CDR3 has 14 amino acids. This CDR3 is CASSQAGRSLEQYF. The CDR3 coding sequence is TGTGCCAGCAGCCAAGCAGGGAGAAGCCTCGAGCAGTACTTC.

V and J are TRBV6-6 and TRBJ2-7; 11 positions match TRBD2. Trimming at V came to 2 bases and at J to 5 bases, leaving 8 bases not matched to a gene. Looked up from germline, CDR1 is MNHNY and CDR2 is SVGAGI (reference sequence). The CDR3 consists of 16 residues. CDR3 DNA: TGTGCCAGCAGTTACCAAACTAGCGGGGGCCGGGACGAGCAGTACTTC. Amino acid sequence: CASSYQTSGGRDEQYF.

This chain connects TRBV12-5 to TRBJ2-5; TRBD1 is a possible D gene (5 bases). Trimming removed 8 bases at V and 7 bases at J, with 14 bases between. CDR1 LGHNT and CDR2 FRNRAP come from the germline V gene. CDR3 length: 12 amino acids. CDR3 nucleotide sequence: TGTGCTAGTTCCAGGGATGGGGCGACCCAGTACTTC. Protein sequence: CASSRDGATQYF.

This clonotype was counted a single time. The CDR3: CASSATPGLAGGGDEQFF. The CDR3 bases are TGTGCCAGCAGCGCGACACCGGGACTAGCGGGGGGCGGGGATGAGCAGTTCTTC. The J gene is TRBJ2-1, the V gene TRBV5-6, with TRBD2 matching 15 bases. Losses at the gene ends were 4 bases for V and 8 bases for J; bases not matched to a gene: 13. The CDR3 spans 18 residues. CDR1 and CDR2 (germline): SGHDT, YYEEEE.

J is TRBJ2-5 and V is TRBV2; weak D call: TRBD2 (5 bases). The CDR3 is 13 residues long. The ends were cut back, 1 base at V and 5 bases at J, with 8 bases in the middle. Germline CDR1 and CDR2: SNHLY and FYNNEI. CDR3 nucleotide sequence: TGTGCCAGCAGTGAAGTAGCGAGGGAGACCCAGTACTTC. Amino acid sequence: CASSEVARETQYF. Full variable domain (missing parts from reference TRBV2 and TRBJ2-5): EPEVTQTPSHQVTQMGQEVILRCVPISNHLYFYWYRQILGQKVEFLVSFYNNEISEKSEIFDDQFSVERPDGSNFTLKIRSTKLEDSAMYFCASSEVARETQYFGPGTRLLVL.

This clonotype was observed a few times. This chain's CDR3 is CASRTGELETQYF. CDR3 DNA sequence: TGTGCCAGCAGGACGGGGGAGTTGGAGACCCAGTACTTC. V is TRBV12-3 or TRBV12-4 and J is TRBJ2-5; D may be TRBD2 (6 bases). The CDR3 has 13 amino acids. V gave up 6 bases and J gave up 5 bases, with 13 bases separating them.

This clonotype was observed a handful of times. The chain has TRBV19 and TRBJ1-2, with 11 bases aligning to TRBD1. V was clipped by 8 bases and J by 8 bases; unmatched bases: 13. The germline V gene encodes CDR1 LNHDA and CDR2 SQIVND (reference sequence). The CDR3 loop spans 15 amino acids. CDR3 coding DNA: TGTGCCAGTTACCGGGACAGGGGGTACTCCCGCGGCTACACCTTC. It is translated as CASYRDRGYSRGYTF. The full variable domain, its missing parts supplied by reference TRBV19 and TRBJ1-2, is DGGITQSPKYLFRKEGQNVTLSCEQNLNHDAMYWYRQDPGQGLRLIYYSQIVNDFQKGDIAEGYSVSREKKESFPLTVTSAQKNPTAFYLCASYRDRGYSRGYTFGSGTRLTVV.

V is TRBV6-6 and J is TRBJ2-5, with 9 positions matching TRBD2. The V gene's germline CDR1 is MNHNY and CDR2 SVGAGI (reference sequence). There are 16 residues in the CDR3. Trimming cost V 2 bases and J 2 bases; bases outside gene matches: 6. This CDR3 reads CASSYTLAGSQETQYF. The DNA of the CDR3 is TGTGCCAGCAGTTACACCCTAGCGGGGTCACAAGAGACCCAGTACTTC.

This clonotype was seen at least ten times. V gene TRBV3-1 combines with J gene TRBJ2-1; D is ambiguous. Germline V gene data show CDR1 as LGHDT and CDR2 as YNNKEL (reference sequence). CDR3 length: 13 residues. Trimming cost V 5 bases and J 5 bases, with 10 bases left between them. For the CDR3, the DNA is TGTGCCAGCAGCGCCGGCATGAACAATGAGCAGTTCTTC. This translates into CASSAGMNNEQFF.

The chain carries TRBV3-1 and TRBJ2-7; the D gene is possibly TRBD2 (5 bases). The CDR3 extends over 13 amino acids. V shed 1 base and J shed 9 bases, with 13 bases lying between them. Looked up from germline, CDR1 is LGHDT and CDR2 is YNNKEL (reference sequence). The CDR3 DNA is TGTGCCAGCAGCCAAGGGGAGACCCGAGGGCAGTACTTC. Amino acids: CASSQGETRGQYF.

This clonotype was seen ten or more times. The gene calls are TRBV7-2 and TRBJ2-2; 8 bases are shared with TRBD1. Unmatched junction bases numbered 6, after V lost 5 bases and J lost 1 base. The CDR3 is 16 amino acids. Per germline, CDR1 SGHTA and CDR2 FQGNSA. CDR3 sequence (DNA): TGTGCCAGCAGCCAGGGGGCCACGGGGAACACCGGGGAGCTGTTTTTT. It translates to CASSQGATGNTGELFF.

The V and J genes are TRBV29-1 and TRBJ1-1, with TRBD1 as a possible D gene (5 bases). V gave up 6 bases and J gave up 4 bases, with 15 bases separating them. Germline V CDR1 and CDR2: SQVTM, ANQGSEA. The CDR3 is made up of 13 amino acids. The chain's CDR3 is CSVILVGGTEAFF. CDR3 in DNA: TGCAGCGTGATACTTGTTGGGGGCACTGAAGCTTTCTTT.

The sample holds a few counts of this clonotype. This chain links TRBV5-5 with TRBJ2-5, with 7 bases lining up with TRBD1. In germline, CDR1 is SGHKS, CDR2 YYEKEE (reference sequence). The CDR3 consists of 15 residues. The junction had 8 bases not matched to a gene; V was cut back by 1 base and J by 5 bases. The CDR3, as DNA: TGTGCCAGCAGCTTGTTTCGACAGGGTGGGGAGACCCAGTACTTC. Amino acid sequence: CASSLFRQGGETQYF.

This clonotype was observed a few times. The DNA for the CDR3 is TGTGCCAGCCGTTCTGGGGACAGGTCCTACAATGAGCAGTTCTTC. Amino acid sequence: CASRSGDRSYNEQFF. The V call is TRBV12-3 or TRBV12-4, the J call TRBJ2-1; 8 bases align to TRBD1. This CDR3 has 15 residues. V lost 8 bases and J lost 1; bases outside the gene matches: 7.

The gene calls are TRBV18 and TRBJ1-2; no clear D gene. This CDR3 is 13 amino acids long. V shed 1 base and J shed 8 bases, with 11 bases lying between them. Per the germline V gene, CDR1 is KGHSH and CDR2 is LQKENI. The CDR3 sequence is CASSPRQAEGYTF. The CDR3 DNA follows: TGTGCCAGCTCACCACGGCAGGCGGAGGGCTACACCTTC. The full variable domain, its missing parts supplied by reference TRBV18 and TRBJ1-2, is NAGVMQNPRHLVRRRGQEARLRCSPMKGHSHVYWYRQLPEEGLKFMVYLQKENIIDESGMPKERFSAEFPKEGPSILRIQQVVRGDSAAYFCASSPRQAEGYTFGSGTRLTVV.

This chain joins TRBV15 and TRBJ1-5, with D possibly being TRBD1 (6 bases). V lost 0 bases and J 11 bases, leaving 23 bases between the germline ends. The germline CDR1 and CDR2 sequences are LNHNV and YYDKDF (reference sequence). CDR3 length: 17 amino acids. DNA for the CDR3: TGTGCCACCAGCAGAGATGGCGCGACAGGTGGCGTGGGGTCCCAGCATTTT. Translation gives CATSRDGATGGVGSQHF.

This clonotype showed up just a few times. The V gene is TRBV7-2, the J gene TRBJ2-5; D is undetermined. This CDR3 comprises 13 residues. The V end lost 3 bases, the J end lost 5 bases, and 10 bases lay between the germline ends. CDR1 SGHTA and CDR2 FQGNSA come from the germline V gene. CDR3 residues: CASSFDDRETQYF. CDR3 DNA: TGTGCCAGCAGCTTTGACGACCGGGAGACCCAGTACTTC.

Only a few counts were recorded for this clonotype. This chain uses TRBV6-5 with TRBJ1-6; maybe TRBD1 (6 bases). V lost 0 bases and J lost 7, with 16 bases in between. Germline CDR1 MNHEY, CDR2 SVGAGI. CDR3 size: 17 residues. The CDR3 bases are TGTGCCAGCAGTTACTCGATTGAGGCAGGGGTGAATTCACCCCTCCACTTT. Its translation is CASSYSIEAGVNSPLHF.

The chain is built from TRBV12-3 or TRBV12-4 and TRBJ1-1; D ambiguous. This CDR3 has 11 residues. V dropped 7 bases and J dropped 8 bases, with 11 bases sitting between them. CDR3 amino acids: CASMAIEEAFF. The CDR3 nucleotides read TGTGCCAGCATGGCGATCGAGGAAGCTTTCTTT.

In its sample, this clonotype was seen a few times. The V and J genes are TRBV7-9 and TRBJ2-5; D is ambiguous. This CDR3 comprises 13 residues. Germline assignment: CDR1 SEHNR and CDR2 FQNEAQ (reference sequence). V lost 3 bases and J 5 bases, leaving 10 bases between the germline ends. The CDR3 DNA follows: TGTGCCAGCAGCTTTACCTCCCCGGAGACCCAGTACTTC. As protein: CASSFTSPETQYF.

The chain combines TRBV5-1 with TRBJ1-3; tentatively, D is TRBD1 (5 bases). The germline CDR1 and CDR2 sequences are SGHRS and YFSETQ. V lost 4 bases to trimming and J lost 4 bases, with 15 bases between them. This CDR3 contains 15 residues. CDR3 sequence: CASSPSSRVGNTIYF. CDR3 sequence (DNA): TGCGCCAGCAGCCCGTCGTCCAGGGTCGGAAACACCATATATTTT. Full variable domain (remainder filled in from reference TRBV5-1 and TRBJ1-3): KAGVTQTPRYLIKTRGQQVTLSCSPISGHRSVSWYQQTPGQGLQFLFEYFSETQRNKGNFPGRFSGRQFSNSRSEMNVSTLELGDSALYLCASSPSSRVGNTIYFGEGSWLTVV.

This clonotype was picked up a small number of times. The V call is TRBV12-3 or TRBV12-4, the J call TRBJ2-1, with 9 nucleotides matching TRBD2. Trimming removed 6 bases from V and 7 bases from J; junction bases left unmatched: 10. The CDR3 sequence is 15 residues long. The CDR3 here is CASSSGGAGGNEQFF. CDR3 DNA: TGTGCCAGCAGCTCTGGGGGAGCGGGGGGTAATGAGCAGTTCTTC.

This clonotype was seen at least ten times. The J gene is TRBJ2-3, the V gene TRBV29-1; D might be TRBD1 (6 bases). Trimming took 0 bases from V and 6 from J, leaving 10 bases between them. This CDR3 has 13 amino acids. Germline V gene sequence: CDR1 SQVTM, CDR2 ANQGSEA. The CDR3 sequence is CSVEDGGSDTQYF. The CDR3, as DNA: TGCAGCGTTGAAGATGGGGGCTCGGATACGCAGTATTTT.

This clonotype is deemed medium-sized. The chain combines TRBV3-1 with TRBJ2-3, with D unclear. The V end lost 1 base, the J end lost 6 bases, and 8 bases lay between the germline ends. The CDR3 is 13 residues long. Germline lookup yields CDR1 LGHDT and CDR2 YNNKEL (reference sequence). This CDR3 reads CASSQGLADTQYF. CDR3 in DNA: TGTGCCAGCAGCCAAGGGTTGGCTGATACGCAGTATTTT.

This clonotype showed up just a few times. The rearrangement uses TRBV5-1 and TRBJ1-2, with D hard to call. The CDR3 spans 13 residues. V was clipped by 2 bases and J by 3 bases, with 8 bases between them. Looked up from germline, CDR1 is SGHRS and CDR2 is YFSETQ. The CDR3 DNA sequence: TGCGCCAGCAGCTTTAACGGGGACTATGGCTACACCTTC. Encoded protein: CASSFNGDYGYTF.

CDR3 protein: CSVEGQSTDTQYF. The CDR3 nucleotides are TGCAGCGTTGAGGGACAGTCCACAGATACGCAGTATTTT. This chain connects TRBV29-1 to TRBJ2-3; 7 bases are shared with TRBD1. Germline V gene lookup returns CDR1 SQVTM and CDR2 ANQGSEA. After removal of 3 bases from V and 2 bases from J, the junction contained 2 bases not matched to a gene. The CDR3 is 13 amino acids.

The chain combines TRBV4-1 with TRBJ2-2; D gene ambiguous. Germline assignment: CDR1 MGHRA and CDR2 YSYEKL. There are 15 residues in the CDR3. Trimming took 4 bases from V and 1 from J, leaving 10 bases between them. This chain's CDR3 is CASSLRTENTGELFF. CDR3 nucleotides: TGCGCCAGCAGCCTTAGGACGGAGAACACCGGGGAGCTGTTTTTT.

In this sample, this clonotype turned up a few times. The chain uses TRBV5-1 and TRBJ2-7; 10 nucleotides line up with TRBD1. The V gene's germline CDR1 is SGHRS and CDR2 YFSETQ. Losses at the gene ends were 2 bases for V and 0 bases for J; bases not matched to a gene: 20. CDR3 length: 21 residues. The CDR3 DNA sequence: TGCGCCAGCAGCTTACCCCTGACCGGGACAGGGGAGGCCTTGGCCTCCTACGAGCAGTACTTC. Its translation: CASSLPLTGTGEALASYEQYF.